One sample yielded the 14 T cell receptor beta chains listed below, sequenced in a study of OX40 agonist ivuxolimab in advanced cancers. Profiling relied on immunoSEQ multiplex PCR, and the TCRdb table lists in-frame clones only, not all of them. The sample contains around 95,000 clones, 93% of which appear only once. The specimen comprised CD4+ or CD8+ T cells sorted from blood, sampled in a trial of the OX40 agonist ivuxolimab. These receptors were obtained from an adult with an advanced solid tumor such as melanoma, head and neck, liver or kidney cancer.

The chain uses TRBV4-3 and TRBJ1-5; D is uncertain. The CDR3 sequence is 22 residues long. V was cut by 0 bases and J by 0 bases, with 27 bases left in between. The germline gives CDR1 LGHNA, CDR2 YSLEER. CDR3 nucleotide sequence: TGCGCCAGCAGCCAAGATCGATGGTTTCCTATTGAAGGCAGATATAGCAATCAGCCCCAGCATTTT. Protein product: CASSQDRWFPIEGRYSNQPQHF.

This clone came up a few times. The chain combines TRBV7-8 with TRBJ1-2; unclear D gene. V lost 7 bases, J lost 1 base, and 13 bases lay in between. The CDR3 spans 14 residues. Per germline, CDR1 SGHVS and CDR2 FQNEAQ. The CDR3, as DNA: TGTGCCAGCACCGAAAGACGGATTAACTATGGCTACACCTTC. It codes for CASTERRINYGYTF.

The J gene is TRBJ1-1, the V gene TRBV6-6, with D possibly being TRBD1 (5 bases). The CDR3 covers 14 residues. Trimming removed 8 bases at V and 8 bases at J, with 21 bases between. Germline-derived CDR1 and CDR2 are MNHNY and SVGAGI (reference sequence). The CDR3 loop reads CASAAQALGGEAFF. Written as DNA, the CDR3 is TGTGCCAGCGCGGCTCAAGCCCTCGGGGGGGAAGCTTTCTTT.

This clone was observed once. The chain recombines TRBV7-8 with TRBJ2-1, with D possibly being TRBD1 or TRBD2 (5 bases each). V lost 5 bases and J 3 bases, leaving 14 bases between the germline ends. Germline V gives CDR1 SGHVS, CDR2 FQNEAQ. CDR3 size: 15 residues. CDR3 sequence reads: CASSQRDGIYNEQFF. CDR3 coding DNA: TGTGCCAGCAGCCAACGGGACGGCATCTACAATGAGCAGTTCTTC.

The V and J genes are TRBV9 and TRBJ2-3; 13 positions match TRBD2. This CDR3 contains 14 residues. The ends lost 0 bases at V and 9 bases at J; junction bases unmatched: 1. In germline, CDR1 is SGDLS, CDR2 YYNGEE. The CDR3 region has the DNA TGTGCCAGCAGCGTAGAGACTAGCGGGGGGACGCAGTATTTT. This encodes CASSVETSGGTQYF.

The chain recombines TRBV19 with TRBJ1-2; 7 bases agree with TRBD1. The junction had 5 bases not matched to a gene; V was cut back by 5 bases and J by 5 bases. The length of the CDR3 is 13 residues. Germline V lookup: CDR1 LNHDA, CDR2 SQIVND (reference sequence). The CDR3 reads CASSAGQAYGYTF. CDR3 coding DNA: TGTGCCAGTAGTGCAGGACAGGCTTATGGCTACACCTTC.

This sequence joins TRBV28 and TRBJ1-1, with TRBD1 matching over 7 bases. CDR3 length: 15 residues. After removal of 3 bases from V and 0 bases from J, the junction contained 4 bases not matched to a gene. The germline V gene encodes CDR1 MDHEN and CDR2 SYDVKM. In DNA form, the CDR3 reads TGTGCCAGCAGTTTCAGGGGGGGAATGAACACTGAAGCTTTCTTT. It yields the protein CASSFRGGMNTEAFF. Together with reference TRBV28 and TRBJ1-1, the CDR3 gives the full variable domain: DVKVTQSSRYLVKRTGEKVFLECVQDMDHENMFWYRQDPGLGLRLIYFSYDVKMKEKGDIPEGYSVSREKKERFSLILESASTNQTSMYLCASSFRGGMNTEAFFGQGTRLTVV.

This rearrangement joins TRBV15 to TRBJ2-1; the match to TRBD2 covers 10 bases. Unmatched junction bases numbered 7, after V lost 3 bases and J lost 2 bases. Germline lookup yields CDR1 LNHNV and CDR2 YYDKDF (reference sequence). The CDR3 is made up of 17 amino acids. The CDR3 DNA is TGTGCCACCAGCAGGGGGGGAGCGGGAGGGCCCTACAATGAGCAGTTCTTC. Protein sequence: CATSRGGAGGPYNEQFF.

The chain combines TRBV6-1 with TRBJ2-7, with D uncertain. The germline CDR1 and CDR2 sequences are MNHNS and SASEGT. The V end was cut by 4 bases, the J end by 2 bases, with 6 bases between. The CDR3 covers 12 residues. The CDR3 DNA sequence: TGTGCCAGCAGTGCCCCCCCCTACGAGCAGTACGTC. This encodes CASSAPPYEQYV.

The rearrangement joins TRBV5-4 to TRBJ2-1; 10 bases match TRBD2. Germline V lookup: CDR1 SGHNT, CDR2 YYREEE (reference sequence). V lost 4 bases and J lost 3; bases outside the gene matches: 4. The CDR3 has 15 amino acids. The CDR3 DNA reads as TGTGCCAGCAGCCCTAGCGGGAGTCGCTACAATGAGCAGTTCTTC. Translation: CASSPSGSRYNEQFF.

The rearrangement uses TRBV11-3 and TRBJ1-1; no definite D call. Germline V gene lookup returns CDR1 SGHNT and CDR2 YENEEA. There are 13 residues in the CDR3. Trimming removed 3 bases at V and 4 bases at J, with 9 bases between. The CDR3 protein is CASSFTAVTEAFF. The CDR3 nucleotides read TGTGCCAGCAGCTTTACAGCAGTCACTGAAGCTTTCTTT.

The chain uses TRBV6-5 and TRBJ1-2, with 7 bases lining up with TRBD1. V dropped 6 bases and J dropped 4; count of bases not matched to a gene: 8. CDR1 MNHEY and CDR2 SVGAGI come from the germline V gene. This CDR3 comprises 14 residues. For the CDR3, the DNA is TGTGCCAGCAGAAGACAGGGAGCGCCCTATGGCTACACCTTC. It codes for CASRRQGAPYGYTF.

The chain uses TRBV11-3 and TRBJ1-1; 7 bases line up with TRBD1. Per germline, CDR1 SGHNT and CDR2 YENEEA. With 5 bases clipped from V and 1 base from J, the junction kept 13 bases outside the gene matches. The CDR3 covers 17 residues. The CDR3 DNA reads TGTGCCAGCAGCGCCCAAGAGGGGGCATGGGGGAACACTGAAGCTTTCTTT. It encodes CASSAQEGAWGNTEAFF. The full variable domain, rest sourced from reference TRBV11-3 and TRBJ1-1, is EAGVVQSPRYKIIEKKQPVAFWCNPISGHNTLYWYLQNLGQGPELLIRYENEEAVDDSQLPKDRFSAERLKGVDSTLKIQPAELGDSAVYLCASSAQEGAWGNTEAFFGQGTRLTVV.

V is TRBV28 and J is TRBJ1-6; D gene ambiguous. Germline values: CDR1 MDHEN, CDR2 SYDVKM. Trimming pared 4 bases from V and 8 bases from J, leaving 6 bases between. The length of the CDR3 is 12 residues. CDR3 DNA sequence: TGTGCCAGCAGTTCTTGGGATTCACCCCTCCACTTT. It encodes CASSSWDSPLHF. Filled out from reference TRBV28 and TRBJ1-6, the complete variable domain reads DVKVTQSSRYLVKRTGEKVFLECVQDMDHENMFWYRQDPGLGLRLIYFSYDVKMKEKGDIPEGYSVSREKKERFSLILESASTNQTSMYLCASSSWDSPLHFGNGTRLTVT.